The entry that follows covers one T cell receptor beta chain sequence. The data stem from a study of blood T cell repertoires in COVID-19. Study processing details: Amplification of reference gene primers provided the estimated nucleated cell counts. TCRdb's table, derived via immunoSEQ multiplex PCR, lists solely in-frame clones and lacks some. V and J calls and clone size follow that table, whereas D and trimming were derived from the DNA. The sample lists about 74,000 clones; 80% were seen once. The CDR3 is 17 amino acids. Trimming took 3 bases from V and 6 from J; bases not matched to a gene: 9. Per germline, CDR1 SGHRS and CDR2 YFSETQ.

This chain links TRBV5-1 with TRBJ2-1; TRBD2 aligns across 13 bases. This TCR was recovered from a human donor in a cohort sampled during active COVID-19. The sample taken for sequencing was peripheral blood. The CDR3 DNA sequence: TGCGCCAGCAGCTCCAGGCGGGGGACTAGCGGGGTCAATGAGCAGTTCTTC. This gives the protein CASSSRRGTSGVNEQFF.